The clone carrying this TCR beta chain was detected only a few times. As yet, its antigen is unknown. The germline V gene has CDR1 SEHNR and CDR2 FQNEAQ (reference sequence). V was shortened by 10 bases and J by 4 bases, with 9 bases between the two germline ends. The CDR3 loop spans 11 amino acids. This record belongs to a study of cytomegalovirus exposure and HLA in healthy donors. Study-wide points: It was reported in a later analysis that an Asian-associated ancestry cluster showed fewer N-insertions than the 666-donor mean. The listing of some 170 TCR beta chains classed them as cytomegalovirus-associated. Across HLA loci, a later analysis found differing TCR association rates, with DRB1 most and HLA-C fewest.

Both 60 Vbeta primers and 13 Jbeta primers went into the PCR. Produced via immunoSEQ multiplex PCR; TCRdb's table is partial and in-frame only. This sample carries about 130,000 clones, 74% of them seen once, and the ten largest clones take about 7.3%. The sequence came from a male donor in good health and CMV-seronegative. Sequencing was carried out using PBMCs. V gene TRBV7-9 combines with J gene TRBJ2-3; D is possibly TRBD1 (5 bases). This CDR3 is CATGIPDTQYF. The DNA for the CDR3 is TGTGCCACAGGGATTCCAGATACGCAGTATTTT.